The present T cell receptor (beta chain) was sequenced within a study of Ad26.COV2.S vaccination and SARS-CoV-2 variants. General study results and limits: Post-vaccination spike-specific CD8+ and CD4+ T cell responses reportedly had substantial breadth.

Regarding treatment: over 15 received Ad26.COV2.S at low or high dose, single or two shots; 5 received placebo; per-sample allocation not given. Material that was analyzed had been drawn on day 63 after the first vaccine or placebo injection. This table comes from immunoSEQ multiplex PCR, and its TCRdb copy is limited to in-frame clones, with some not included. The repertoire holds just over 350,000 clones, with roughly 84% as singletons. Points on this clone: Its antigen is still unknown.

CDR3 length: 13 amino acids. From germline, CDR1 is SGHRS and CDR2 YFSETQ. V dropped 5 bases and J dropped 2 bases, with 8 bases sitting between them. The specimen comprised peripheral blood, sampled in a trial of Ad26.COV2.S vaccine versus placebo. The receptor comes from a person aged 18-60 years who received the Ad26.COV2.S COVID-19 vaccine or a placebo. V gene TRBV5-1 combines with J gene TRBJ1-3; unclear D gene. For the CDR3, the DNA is TGCGCCAGCAGGGATAAAACTGGAAACACCATATATTTT. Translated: CASRDKTGNTIYF.